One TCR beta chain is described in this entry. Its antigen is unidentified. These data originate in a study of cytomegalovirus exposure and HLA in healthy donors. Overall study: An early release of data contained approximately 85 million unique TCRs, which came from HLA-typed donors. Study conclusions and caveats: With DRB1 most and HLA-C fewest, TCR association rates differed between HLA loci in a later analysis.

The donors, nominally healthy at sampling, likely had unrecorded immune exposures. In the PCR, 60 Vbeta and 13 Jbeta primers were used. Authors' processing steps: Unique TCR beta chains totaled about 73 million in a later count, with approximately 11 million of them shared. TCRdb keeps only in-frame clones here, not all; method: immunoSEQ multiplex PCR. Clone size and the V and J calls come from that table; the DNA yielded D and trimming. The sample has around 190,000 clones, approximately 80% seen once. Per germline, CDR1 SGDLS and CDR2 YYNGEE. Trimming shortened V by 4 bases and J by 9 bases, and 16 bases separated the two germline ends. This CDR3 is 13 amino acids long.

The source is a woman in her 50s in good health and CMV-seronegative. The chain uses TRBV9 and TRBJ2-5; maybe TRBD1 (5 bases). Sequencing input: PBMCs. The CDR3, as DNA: TGTGCCAGCAGCCCAGGGTCCGTCTGGGCCCAGTACTTC. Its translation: CASSPGSVWAQYF.